The 17 T cell receptor beta chains presented below share a single source sample, sequenced in a study of beta chain features in type 1 diabetes. Reverse transcription of all isolated RNA meant that expressed TCRB transcripts were sequenced. Assay used: immunoSEQ multiplex PCR; TCRdb lists only in-frame clones, some missing. The data contain a few hundred thousand clones, roughly an eighth of them singletons. The sample consisted of naive CD4+ T cells from blood. The source of these receptors is a young man in good health.

This clone was observed a few times. The chain employs TRBV5-1 and TRBJ1-1, with 10 bases aligning to TRBD1. The CDR3 contains 15 residues. J was trimmed by 6 bases and V by 5 bases; bases with no gene match: 10. Germline values: CDR1 SGHRS, CDR2 YFSETQ. The CDR3 region is CASRDGQGGWAEAFF. CDR3 nucleotides: TGCGCCAGCAGGGACGGACAGGGGGGTTGGGCTGAAGCTTTCTTT.

There are a few counts of this clone. CDR3 nucleotides: TGCGCCAGCAGCTTCCAGGGTGCCGGGGAGCTGTTTTTT. It translates to CASSFQGAGELFF. The gene calls are TRBV5-1 and TRBJ2-2, with D tentatively TRBD1 (5 bases). Per the germline V gene, CDR1 is SGHRS and CDR2 is YFSETQ. This CDR3 region has 13 residues. The V end was cut by 2 bases, the J end by 6 bases, with 8 bases between.

There are a few counts of this clone. This sequence joins TRBV4-2 and TRBJ2-1, with 9 bases aligning to TRBD2. The V gene's germline CDR1 is LGHNA and CDR2 YNFKEQ. V shed 1 base and J 8 bases; nucleotides not matched to a gene: 9. The CDR3 totals 16 residues. The CDR3 nucleotides are TGTGCCAGCAGCCAAGTATCGGTAGCGGGAGACGATGAGCAGTTCTTC. Protein product: CASSQVSVAGDDEQFF.

The chain has TRBV11-2 and TRBJ2-3; 7 bases agree with TRBD2. There are 17 residues in the CDR3. CDR1 and CDR2 from the germline V gene are SGHAT and FQNNGV. Trimming cost V 0 bases and J 0 bases; bases outside gene matches: 6. This chain's CDR3 is CASSLDLLAVSTDTQYF. The DNA of the CDR3 is TGTGCCAGCAGCTTAGATCTGCTAGCGGTTAGCACAGATACGCAGTATTTT.

The rearrangement links TRBV30 to TRBJ1-2; TRBD1 aligns across 7 bases. The CDR3 extends over 14 amino acids. Trimming cost V 4 bases and J 7 bases; bases outside gene matches: 12. The germline gives CDR1 GTSNPN, CDR2 SVGIG (reference sequence). The CDR3 sequence: CAWNPDRHVIGYTF. In DNA, the CDR3 is TGTGCCTGGAATCCGGACAGGCATGTCATTGGCTACACCTTC.

This clone was seen more than once but under ten times. J is TRBJ2-7 and V is TRBV30, with D perhaps TRBD2 (6 bases). The germline V and J ends were trimmed by 4 bases and 5 bases, with 15 bases remaining between them. The CDR3 runs to 13 residues. Germline V CDR1 and CDR2: GTSNPN, SVGIG (reference sequence). This chain's CDR3 is CAWIRGSQDEQYF. CDR3 in DNA: TGTGCCTGGATTCGGGGGTCCCAGGACGAGCAGTACTTC.

The chain recombines TRBV4-3 with TRBJ2-2; tentatively, D is TRBD1 (5 bases). Trimming cost V 0 bases and J 6 bases, with 5 bases left between them. CDR3 length: 13 amino acids. Per germline, CDR1 LGHNA and CDR2 YSLEER. The CDR3 protein is CASSQDRAGELFF. CDR3 nucleotides: TGCGCCAGCAGCCAAGACAGGGCCGGGGAGCTGTTTTTT.

This clone was seen only a few times. J is TRBJ1-5 and V is TRBV7-2; D is ambiguous. V was trimmed by 3 bases and J by 11 bases, leaving 11 bases between them. The CDR3 totals 12 residues. CDR1 SGHTA and CDR2 FQGNSA come from the germline V gene. CDR3 loop: CASSFLRGAQHF. CDR3 in DNA: TGTGCCAGCAGCTTTCTCCGAGGAGCCCAGCATTTT.

The rearrangement joins TRBV30 to TRBJ1-4; a weak D match, TRBD1 (6 bases). The CDR3 is made up of 14 amino acids. V gave up 5 bases and J gave up 4 bases, with 14 bases separating them. In germline, CDR1 is GTSNPN, CDR2 SVGIG (reference sequence). The CDR3 DNA reads as TGTGCCTGGCGTCCGGGACAAAATAATGAAAAACTGTTTTTT. Amino acids: CAWRPGQNNEKLFF.

This clone was detected only a few times. The chain combines TRBV28 with TRBJ2-1; possible D gene TRBD1, 6 bases. Germline CDR1 reads MDHEN; CDR2 reads SYDVKM. V lost 5 bases and J lost 9, with 8 bases in between. This CDR3 has 11 residues. CDR3 protein: CASSGGGEQFF. The CDR3 DNA is TGTGCCAGCAGTGGGGGCGGTGAGCAGTTCTTC.

This chain connects TRBV28 to TRBJ1-2, with TRBD1 matching 7 bases. Trimming removed 5 bases from V and 8 bases from J; junction bases left unmatched: 8. Germline-derived CDR1 and CDR2 are MDHEN and SYDVKM. This CDR3 is 13 amino acids long. As DNA, the CDR3 is TGTGCCAGCAGTCCGCCTCGGGACAGAGGCTACACCTTC. This codes for CASSPPRDRGYTF.

The table lists this clone with a few counts. CDR3 sequence (DNA): TGTGCCAGCAGCTGGGGGACAGGGTCCTATAATTCACCCCTCCACTTT. Encoded protein: CASSWGTGSYNSPLHF. The chain couples TRBV5-6 to TRBJ1-6; 9 bases match TRBD1. The CDR3 loop spans 16 amino acids. Germline loops: CDR1 SGHDT, CDR2 YYEEEE. V shed 3 bases and J 1 base; nucleotides not matched to a gene: 2. Together with reference TRBV5-6 and TRBJ1-6, the CDR3 gives the full variable domain: DAGVTQSPTHLIKTRGQQVTLRCSPKSGHDTVSWYQQALGQGPQFIFQYYEEEERQRGNFPDRFSGHQFPNYSSELNVNALLLGDSALYLCASSWGTGSYNSPLHFGNGTRLTVT.

This clone was detected a few times. The chain combines TRBV29-1 with TRBJ2-7; D is perhaps TRBD2 (6 bases). CDR1 SQVTM and CDR2 ANQGSEA come from the germline V gene. The CDR3 length is 13 residues. V was cut by 7 bases and J by 5 bases, with 18 bases left in between. The CDR3 protein is CSAADQGGDEQYF. As DNA, the CDR3 is TGCAGCGCCGCCGACCAGGGAGGCGACGAGCAGTACTTC.

The CDR3 sequence: CASSKTRLGDTQYF. The CDR3, as DNA: TGTGCCAGCAGCAAGACTAGACTAGGAGATACGCAGTATTTT. This chain uses TRBV7-2 with TRBJ2-3; possibly TRBD2 for D (6 bases). This CDR3 region has 14 residues. Germline V gives CDR1 SGHTA, CDR2 FQGNSA. V lost 5 bases and J 5 bases, leaving 14 bases between the germline ends.

This chain links TRBV7-9 with TRBJ1-1; D not resolved. Trimming shortened V by 1 base and J by 1 base, and 7 bases separated the two germline ends. Germline CDR1 is SEHNR and CDR2 is FQNEAQ (reference sequence). This CDR3 contains 14 residues. This CDR3 reads CASSLEQANTEAFF. CDR3 nucleotides: TGTGCCAGCAGCTTAGAGCAGGCGAACACTGAAGCTTTCTTT. Full variable domain (remainder filled in from reference TRBV7-9 and TRBJ1-1): DTGVSQNPRHKITKRGQNVTFRCDPISEHNRLYWYRQTLGQGPEFLTYFQNEAQLEKSRLLSDRFSAERPKGSFSTLEIQRTEQGDSAMYLCASSLEQANTEAFFGQGTRLTVV.

This CDR3 reads CASSPRAGTNEQFF. The CDR3 DNA is TGTGCCAGCAGCCCTAGGGCGGGGACCAATGAGCAGTTCTTC. The genes are TRBV9 and TRBJ2-1, with D maybe TRBD2 (6 bases). Trimming cost V 4 bases and J 6 bases, with 14 bases left between them. The CDR3 has 14 residues. CDR1 is SGDLS, CDR2 YYNGEE, per germline.

The V gene is TRBV28, the J gene TRBJ1-4; 9 bases map to TRBD1. The CDR3 runs to 16 residues. V lost 6 bases, J lost 5 bases, and 10 bases stayed unmatched. Germline V gene lookup returns CDR1 MDHEN and CDR2 SYDVKM. The CDR3: CASSNRRDRDNEKLFF. CDR3 DNA sequence: TGTGCCAGCAGCAACCGCCGGGACAGGGACAATGAAAAACTGTTTTTT. Full variable domain (missing parts from reference TRBV28 and TRBJ1-4): DVKVTQSSRYLVKRTGEKVFLECVQDMDHENMFWYRQDPGLGLRLIYFSYDVKMKEKGDIPEGYSVSREKKERFSLILESASTNQTSMYLCASSNRRDRDNEKLFFGSGTQLSVL.